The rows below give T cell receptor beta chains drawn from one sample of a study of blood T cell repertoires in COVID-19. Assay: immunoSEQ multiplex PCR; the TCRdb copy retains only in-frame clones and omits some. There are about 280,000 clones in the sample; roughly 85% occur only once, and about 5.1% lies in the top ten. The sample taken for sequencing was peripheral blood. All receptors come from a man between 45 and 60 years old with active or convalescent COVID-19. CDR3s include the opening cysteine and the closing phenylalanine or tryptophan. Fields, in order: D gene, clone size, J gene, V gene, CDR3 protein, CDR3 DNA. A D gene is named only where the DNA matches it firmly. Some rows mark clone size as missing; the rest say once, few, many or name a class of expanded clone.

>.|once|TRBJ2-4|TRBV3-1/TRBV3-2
CASSLTGAQNIQYF
TGTGCCAGCAGCCTCACAGGTGCCCAAAACATTCAGTACTTC
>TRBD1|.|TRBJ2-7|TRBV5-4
CASSFLGTANYEQYF
TGTGCCAGCAGCTTTTTGGGGACAGCCAATTACGAGCAGTACTTC
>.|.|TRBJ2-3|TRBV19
CASSKQGFTTDTQYF
TGTGCCAGTAGTAAACAGGGATTTACCACAGATACGCAGTATTTT
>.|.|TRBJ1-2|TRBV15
CATSRGAGDRYTF
TGTGCCACCAGCAGGGGAGCAGGGGACCGCTACACCTTC
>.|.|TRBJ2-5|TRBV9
CASSVRGSREETQYF
TGTGCCAGCAGCGTCAGAGGGAGTAGGGAAGAGACCCAGTACTTC
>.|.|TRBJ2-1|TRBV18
CASSLGGKGQFF
TGTGCCAGCTCCCTAGGGGGAAAAGGGCAGTTCTTC
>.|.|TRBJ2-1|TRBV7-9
CASSNSLASEIYNEQFF
TGTGCCAGCAGCAATAGCCTTGCTAGCGAGATATACAATGAGCAGTTCTTC
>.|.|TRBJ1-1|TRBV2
CASSALREGTNTEAFF
TGTGCCAGCAGTGCTCTTCGGGAAGGCACGAACACTGAAGCTTTCTTT
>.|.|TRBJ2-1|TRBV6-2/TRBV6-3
CASSEGLAYNEQFF
TGTGCCAGCAGTGAGGGACTCGCCTACAATGAGCAGTTCTTC
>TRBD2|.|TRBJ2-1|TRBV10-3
CAISGATSGSGLSSYNEQFF
TGTGCCATCAGTGGCGCTACTAGCGGGAGTGGATTGAGCTCCTACAATGAGCAGTTCTTC
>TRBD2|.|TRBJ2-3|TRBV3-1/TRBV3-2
CASSQDFSGSTDTQYF
TGTGCCAGCAGCCAAGATTTTAGCGGGAGCACAGATACGCAGTATTTT
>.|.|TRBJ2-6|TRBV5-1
CASRSSPSGANVLTF
TGCGCCAGCAGATCTTCCCCCTCTGGGGCCAACGTCCTGACTTTC
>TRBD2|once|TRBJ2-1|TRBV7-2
CASSGTSGTYNEQFF
TGTGCCAGCAGCGGGACTAGCGGGACCTACAATGAGCAGTTCTTC
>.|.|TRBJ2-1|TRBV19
CASSIQGGGNEQFF
TGTGCCAGTAGTATCCAGGGGGGTGGGAATGAGCAGTTCTTC
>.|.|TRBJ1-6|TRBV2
CASTKEVDFHSPLHF
TGTGCCAGCACCAAAGAGGTGGACTTTCATTCACCCCTCCACTTT
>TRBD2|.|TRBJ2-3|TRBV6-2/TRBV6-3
CASSYTGTSVDTQYF
TGTGCCAGCAGTTACACCGGGACTAGCGTTGATACGCAGTATTTT
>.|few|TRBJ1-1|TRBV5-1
CASTPWPGDEAFF
TGCGCCAGCACCCCGTGGCCGGGGGATGAAGCTTTCTTT
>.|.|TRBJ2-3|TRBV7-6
CASSLSVDEADTQYF
TGTGCCAGCAGCTTATCGGTAGACGAAGCGGATACGCAGTATTTT
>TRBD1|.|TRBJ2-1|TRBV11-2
CASSHGQGVYNEQFF
TGTGCCAGCAGCCACGGACAGGGGGTTTACAATGAGCAGTTCTTC
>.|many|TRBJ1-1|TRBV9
CASSVEGTPNTEAFF
TGTGCCAGCAGCGTAGAAGGGACTCCAAACACTGAAGCTTTCTTT
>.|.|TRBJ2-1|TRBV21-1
CASRGDSSYNEQFF
TGTGCCAGCAGGGGGGACAGCTCCTACAATGAGCAGTTCTTC
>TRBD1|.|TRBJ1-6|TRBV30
CAWSSGGEDSPLHF
TGTGCCTGGAGCTCAGGGGGCGAGGATTCACCCCTCCACTTT
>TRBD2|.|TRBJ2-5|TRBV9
CASSISGQETQYF
TGTGCCAGCAGCATTAGCGGGCAAGAGACCCAGTACTTC
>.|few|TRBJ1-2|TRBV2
CASRTDTNYGYTF
TGTGCCAGTCGGACAGATACTAACTATGGCTACACCTTC